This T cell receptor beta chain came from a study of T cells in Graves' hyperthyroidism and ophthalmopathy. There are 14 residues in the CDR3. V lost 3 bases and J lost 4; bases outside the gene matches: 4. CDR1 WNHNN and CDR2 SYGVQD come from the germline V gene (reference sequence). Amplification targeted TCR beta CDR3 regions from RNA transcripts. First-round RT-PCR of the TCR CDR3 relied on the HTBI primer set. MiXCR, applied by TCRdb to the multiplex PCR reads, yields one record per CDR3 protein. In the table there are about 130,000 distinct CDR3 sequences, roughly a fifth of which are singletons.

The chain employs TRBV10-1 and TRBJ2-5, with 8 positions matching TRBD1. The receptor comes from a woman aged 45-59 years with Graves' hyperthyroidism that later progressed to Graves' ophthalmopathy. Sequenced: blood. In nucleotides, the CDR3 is TGCGCCAGCAGTGACCGACAGGGGCGAGAGACCCAGTACTTC. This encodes CASSDRQGRETQYF.